These T cell receptor beta chains were read from a single sample in a study of spatial heterogeneity in lung cancer. In TCRdb, the 5' RACE reads were re-called with MiXCR into one record per CDR3 protein. In the table there are about 1,600 distinct CDR3 sequences, roughly 24% of which are singletons. Sequenced material: PBMCs, taken at surgery. These receptors came from a male donor with early-stage non-small cell lung cancer. CDR3s include the opening cysteine and the closing phenylalanine or tryptophan.

V	CDR3
TRBV6-2/TRBV6-3	CASSYFNYEQYF
TRBV5-5	CASSFFLASGTDTQYF
TRBV14	CASSQESRVPNTGELFF
TRBV19	CASSMKAGAYNEQFF
TRBV5-1	CASSWAGTSGSETQYF
TRBV18	CASSPGLLETQYF
TRBV7-8	CASSFSTGRGGSYEQYF
TRBV12-3/TRBV12-4	CASSDTGGAGELFF
TRBV4-3	CASSPGISYEQYF
TRBV14	CASSVTLAGGSEQFF
TRBV10-3	CAIRGLAGVGDTQYF
TRBV7-2	CASSLANQPQHF
TRBV6-1	CASSPMAGETGELFF
TRBV11-1	CASSPRRDYEQYF
TRBV4-1	CASSHRDSPDHEQYF
TRBV28	CASTLFGDSYEQYF
TRBV2	CASIPSGGGNEQFF
TRBV20-1	CSAGDSGGPYEQYF
TRBV14	CASSQTAGGGDYGYTF
TRBV7-2	CASSLEYGRQAFF
TRBV7-7	CAGQQGWNTEAFF
TRBV2	CASILAEGYEQYF
TRBV28	CASRQPDRGVTGELFF
TRBV5-5	CASSSMPSGGYEQYF
TRBV7-9	CASSPGTRPQETQYF
TRBV27	CASSLSLAGSYEQYF
TRBV20-1	CSAGQGKELFF
TRBV7-6	CASSLGRTGELFF
TRBV4-3	CASSQAGGSWDEQFF
TRBV6-9	CASSYRQTGLWNQPQHF
TRBV7-9	CASSPPGNSYEQYF
TRBV5-1	CASSLMGGQPQHF
TRBV5-1	CASSRGLAGVSHEQFF
TRBV20-1	CSARLIGRRDTQYF
TRBV6-6	CASSYTRYYEQYF
TRBV9	CASSASSGGYNEQFF
TRBV28	CASSLFARSYEQYF
TRBV28	CASSPLRGRQYF
TRBV23-1	CASSQPDRGRTDTQYF
TRBV7-9	CASSLTGTNYNEQFF
TRBV23-1	CASSHPGTSTGELFF
TRBV29-1	CSVSGRAYNEQFF
TRBV3-1	CASSETSGTYNEQFF
TRBV28	CASSLQGVEKLFF
TRBV20-1	CSALDRAGTEAFF
TRBV4-2	CASSQDPGGASSYEQYF